Below, 10 T cell receptor beta chains from the same sample are listed, as sequenced in a study of beta chain features in type 1 diabetes. cDNA synthesis used the whole RNA isolate, giving expressed TCRB sequences. The repertoire was sequenced with immunoSEQ multiplex PCR; TCRdb's copy has only in-frame clones and lacks some. This table has 330,000 or so clones, around a fifth appearing once. Sequenced input: naive CD4+ T cells from blood. The receptor set was obtained from a young woman in good health.

CDR3 region: CASSQAGTGVGYTF. The CDR3 DNA reads TGCGCCAGCAGCCAGGCCGGGACAGGGGTTGGCTACACCTTC. The V and J genes are TRBV4-1 and TRBJ1-2; 10 nucleotides line up with TRBD1. Germline CDR1 is MGHRA and CDR2 is YSYEKL. The CDR3 covers 14 residues. Trimming at V came to 3 bases and at J to 7 bases, leaving 5 bases not matched to a gene.

This clone was seen a handful of times. This CDR3 is CATSRDRHRGAFF. The DNA of the CDR3 is TGTGCCACCAGCAGAGATCGGCACAGGGGAGCTTTCTTT. The chain is built from TRBV15 and TRBJ1-1; TRBD1 aligns across 7 bases. The CDR3 sequence is 13 residues long. V lost 0 bases to trimming and J lost 10 bases; unmatched junction nucleotides: 5. The germline V gene has CDR1 LNHNV and CDR2 YYDKDF (reference sequence).

This clone was counted a few times. The gene calls are TRBV27 and TRBJ1-2, with 9 bases lining up with TRBD1. Germline assignment: CDR1 MNHEY and CDR2 SMNVEV (reference sequence). The junction had 6 bases not matched to a gene; V was cut back by 7 bases and J by 3 bases. The length of the CDR3 is 14 residues. This CDR3 reads CASTLRQGDYGYTF. DNA of the CDR3: TGTGCCAGCACGCTGAGACAGGGGGACTATGGCTACACCTTC.

This clone was picked up a small number of times. V is TRBV7-2 and J is TRBJ1-5; the match to TRBD1 covers 8 bases. Trimming cost V 5 bases and J 9 bases; bases outside gene matches: 6. The CDR3 sequence is 13 residues long. Per the germline V gene, CDR1 is SGHTA and CDR2 is FQGNSA. The DNA for the CDR3 is TGTGCCAGCAGCGCGGACAGGGCCCGGCCCCAGCATTTT. It translates to CASSADRARPQHF.

This chain joins TRBV29-1 and TRBJ2-5, with TRBD2 matching 7 bases. V was pared by 8 bases and J by 0 bases, with 9 bases of the junction left unmatched. This CDR3 spans 14 amino acids. Germline-derived CDR1 and CDR2 are SQVTM and ANQGSEA. CDR3 in amino acids: CSLGGGGDQETQYF. CDR3 DNA: TGCAGCCTCGGCGGGGGAGGTGACCAAGAGACCCAGTACTTC.

The chain recombines TRBV30 with TRBJ2-3; TRBD2 matches 12 bases. The CDR3 contains 15 residues. Unmatched junction bases numbered 6, after V lost 5 bases and J lost 3 bases. Looked up from germline, CDR1 is GTSNPN and CDR2 is SVGIG (reference sequence). CDR3 in DNA: TGTGCCTGGGGGGGACTAGCGGGCGGTACAGATACGCAGTATTTT. This encodes CAWGGLAGGTDTQYF.

This clone was detected only a few times. This chain connects TRBV7-3 to TRBJ2-2; D call uncertain. Trimming shortened V by 0 bases and J by 1 base, and 6 bases separated the two germline ends. CDR1 and CDR2 from the germline V gene are SGHTA and FQGTGA. The CDR3 has 15 amino acids. CDR3 amino acids: CASSLTAENTGELFF. CDR3 in DNA: TGTGCCAGCAGCTTAACGGCTGAGAACACCGGGGAGCTGTTTTTT.

This clone came up a few times. This chain links TRBV5-1 with TRBJ2-7, with 7 bases aligning to TRBD2. Per the germline V gene, CDR1 is SGHRS and CDR2 is YFSETQ. V trimming: 4 bases; J trimming: 3 bases; junction bases outside the gene matches: 7. CDR3 length equals 14 residues. CDR3 sequence reads: CASSVSGKGYEQYF. CDR3 sequence (DNA): TGCGCCAGCAGCGTGAGCGGGAAAGGCTACGAGCAGTACTTC.

This clone was detected only a few times. The rearrangement uses TRBV28 and TRBJ2-1, with TRBD1 matching over 12 bases. The CDR3 runs to 15 residues. Trimming cost V 6 bases and J 8 bases; bases outside gene matches: 8. Germline V gene lookup returns CDR1 MDHEN and CDR2 SYDVKM. The CDR3 loop reads CASSPPGQGAYEQFF. DNA of the CDR3: TGTGCCAGCAGCCCTCCGGGACAGGGGGCATATGAGCAGTTCTTC.

The rearrangement joins TRBV2 to TRBJ1-1; 7 nucleotides agree with TRBD1. CDR3 length: 13 amino acids. V lost 7 bases and J lost 1; bases outside the gene matches: 3. Germline-derived CDR1 and CDR2 are SNHLY and FYNNEI. The CDR3 region has the DNA TGTGCCAGCATGACAGGGCCGAACACTGAAGCTTTCTTT. This sequence encodes CASMTGPNTEAFF.